This T cell receptor (beta chain) was sequenced for a study of technical replicates of blood from a few donors. This clone was seen only once. The junction does not match germline at one end; this may be a read error. Profiled with immunoSEQ multiplex PCR; TCRdb holds only in-frame clones, not every one. The sample contains 62,000 or so clones, over 75% of which appear only once. Per the germline V gene, CDR1 is LNHDA and CDR2 is SQIVND (reference sequence). The CDR3 covers 17 residues. The receptor was derived from a human donor in good health. Some clones in this sample may be carry-over from other donors' samples. Sequencing input: PBMCs. The chain joins TRBV19 to TRBJ2-7; D is ambiguous. DNA of the CDR3: TGTGCCAGCAGTATAGATCTATGGGCAGGCCAGCCCTACGAGCAGTACTTC. Translation: CASSIDLWAGQPYEQYF.